Listed below are T cell receptor beta chains from one sample, sequenced in a study of Graves' ophthalmopathy and Graves' hyperthyroidism. MiXCR was run by TCRdb on the multiplex PCR reads, yielding one entry per CDR3 protein. The table has some 520,000 distinct CDR3 sequences, over 13% seen once. The sample was blood. The receptor set was obtained from a woman aged 30 to 39 with Graves' ophthalmopathy. Each CDR3 is given with its conserved first and last residue. A D gene is named only where the DNA matches it firmly. Rows may omit the clone size; those that give it use once, few, many or a size class.

- | TRBJ1-1 | TRBV7-3 | few | CASSLSRDGTEAFF | TGTGCCAGCAGCTTGTCTCGGGACGGAACTGAAGCTTTCTTT
TRBD1 | TRBJ1-1 | TRBV19 | many | CASSSGFFRTGGDLEAFF | TGTGCCAGTAGTTCAGGCTTTTTCCGGACAGGGGGCGACCTCGAAGCTTTCTTT
- | TRBJ2-5 | TRBV30 | many | CAWSARWETQYF | TGTGCCTGGAGTGCCCGATGGGAGACCCAGTACTTC
TRBD1 | TRBJ1-5 | TRBV24-1 | many | CATSAIVKGQAVNSNQPQHF | TGTGCCACCAGTGCCATAGTGAAGGGACAGGCGGTCAATAGCAATCAGCCCCAGCATTTT
- | TRBJ2-2 | TRBV6-5 | many | CASSYSGVGPNTGELFF | TGTGCCAGCAGTTACTCGGGAGTGGGACCGAACACCGGGGAGCTGTTTTTT
- | TRBJ1-5 | TRBV27 | many | CASSYGRNNQPQHF | TGTGCCAGCAGTTACGGTCGAAACAATCAGCCCCAGCATTTT
TRBD1 | TRBJ1-2 | TRBV7-2 | - | CASSPGTGWDYGYTF | TGTGCCAGCAGCCCTGGGACAGGGTGGGACTATGGCTACACCTTC
TRBD1 | TRBJ1-1 | TRBV12-3/TRBV12-4 | many | CASSSQGGYTEAFF | TGTGCCAGCAGTTCCCAGGGGGGGTACACTGAAGCTTTCTTT
TRBD1 | TRBJ2-7 | TRBV12-3/TRBV12-4 | many | CASSLRQGIYEQYF | TGTGCCAGCAGTTTAAGACAGGGGATCTACGAGCAGTACTTC
TRBD2 | TRBJ2-5 | TRBV6-1 | many | CASSGLAGDPGETQYF | TGTGCCAGCAGCGGACTAGCGGGAGATCCAGGCGAGACCCAGTACTTC
- | TRBJ2-7 | TRBV11-2 | many | CASSLDRFSYEQYF | TGTGCCAGCAGCTTAGATCGGTTCTCCTACGAGCAGTACTTC
TRBD1 | TRBJ1-2 | TRBV12-3/TRBV12-4 | many | CASSPRQGLHYGYTF | TGTGCCAGCAGTCCCCGACAGGGGCTCCACTATGGCTACACCTTC
- | TRBJ1-2 | TRBV30 | few | CAWSPNSRYGYTF | TGTGCCTGGAGTCCGAACAGTCGCTATGGCTACACCTTC
TRBD1 | TRBJ1-2 | TRBV5-6 | few | CASSSGDSHDEYGYTF | TGTGCCAGCAGCTCCGGGGACAGCCACGACGAATATGGCTACACCTTC
- | TRBJ1-2 | TRBV9 | many | CASSGDSEGYTF | TGTGCCAGCAGCGGGGACTCAGAGGGGTACACCTTC
TRBD1 | TRBJ1-1 | TRBV12-3/TRBV12-4 | many | CASSGAGQENTEAFF | TGTGCCAGCAGTGGAGCGGGACAGGAGAACACTGAAGCTTTCTTT
- | TRBJ1-2 | TRBV12-3/TRBV12-4 | - | CASSPRGWPSNYGYTF | TGTGCCAGCAGCCCCCGTGGGTGGCCATCTAACTATGGCTACACCTTC
- | TRBJ1-1 | TRBV12-3/TRBV12-4 | many | CASSLKRGAEAFF | TGTGCCAGCAGTTTAAAGCGGGGGGCTGAAGCTTTCTTT
- | TRBJ2-2 | TRBV2 | - | CASSSSPVNTGELFF | TGTGCCAGCAGTTCTTCTCCGGTCAACACCGGGGAGCTGTTTTTT
- | TRBJ2-5 | TRBV11-2 | - | CASSLDWTVQETQYF | TGTGCCAGCAGCTTAGATTGGACAGTACAAGAGACCCAGTACTTC
- | TRBJ2-7 | TRBV28 | many | CASRFYEQYF | TGTGCCAGCAGGTTCTACGAGCAGTACTTC
- | TRBJ2-2 | TRBV11-3 | many | CASSRVTGELFF | TGTGCCAGCAGCAGGGTCACCGGGGAGCTGTTTTTT
- | TRBJ1-5 | TRBV20-1 | many | CSAIRGASGNQPQHF | TGCAGTGCCATCCGGGGGGCGAGTGGCAATCAGCCCCAGCATTTT
TRBD1 | TRBJ1-2 | TRBV24-1 | - | CATSDTKQGAPDYGYTF | TGTGCCACCAGTGATACCAAACAGGGGGCACCGGACTATGGCTACACCTTC
- | TRBJ1-6 | TRBV27 | many | CASSFGTSLNSPLHF | TGTGCCAGCAGTTTCGGGACATCCCTTAATTCACCCCTCCACTTT
TRBD2 | TRBJ2-2 | TRBV29-1 | many | CSVEGGGAGVDGELFF | TGCAGCGTTGAAGGTGGAGGGGCGGGGGTCGACGGGGAGCTGTTTTTT
TRBD1 | TRBJ1-2 | TRBV19 | few | CASSPPDRGLIWDYGYTF | TGTGCCAGTAGTCCACCGGACAGGGGGCTGATATGGGACTATGGCTACACCTTC
- | TRBJ1-3 | TRBV28 | many | CASSSRGLPSGNTIYF | TGTGCCAGCAGTTCCCGAGGACTTCCCTCTGGAAACACCATATATTTT
- | TRBJ1-5 | TRBV10-2 | many | CASSESGFNQPQHF | TGCGCCAGCAGTGAGTCGGGATTCAATCAGCCCCAGCATTTT
- | TRBJ1-1 | TRBV7-9 | many | CASSLAQDGAFF | TGTGCCAGCAGCTTAGCGCAGGACGGAGCTTTCTTT
- | TRBJ2-5 | TRBV12-3/TRBV12-4 | many | CASSHGNLQETQYF | TGTGCCAGCAGCCACGGTAACTTACAAGAGACCCAGTACTTC
- | TRBJ1-5 | TRBV19 | many | CASTAGLNQPQHF | TGTGCCAGTACAGCAGGTCTGAATCAGCCCCAGCATTTT
TRBD2 | TRBJ2-5 | TRBV5-1 | - | CASSWLAGEVDQETQYF | TGCGCCAGCAGCTGGCTAGCGGGAGAGGTAGACCAAGAGACCCAGTACTTC
- | TRBJ2-7 | TRBV11-2 | many | CASSSTGQHFYEQYF | TGTGCCAGCAGCTCTACAGGGCAACATTTCTACGAGCAGTACTTC
- | TRBJ2-5 | TRBV10-3 | - | CAIAHQEETQYF | TGTGCCATTGCACATCAAGAAGAGACCCAGTACTTC
- | TRBJ1-1 | TRBV15 | many | CATSRDFRGVTEAFF | TGTGCCACCAGCAGAGATTTTCGGGGGGTAACTGAAGCTTTCTTT
TRBD2 | TRBJ2-7 | TRBV12-3/TRBV12-4 | many | CASSLGLAGLSYEQYF | TGTGCCAGCAGTTTAGGTCTAGCGGGATTGTCCTACGAGCAGTACTTC
- | TRBJ1-2 | TRBV7-3 | many | CASSLRDGGDGYTF | TGTGCCAGCAGCTTAAGGGACGGTGGGGATGGCTACACCTTC
- | TRBJ1-1 | TRBV6-1 | many | CASSAQGFTEAFF | TGTGCCAGCAGTGCCCAGGGATTCACTGAAGCTTTCTTT
TRBD1 | TRBJ2-7 | TRBV6-1 | - | CATTGQRTYEQYF | TGTGCCACCACGGGACAGCGTACCTACGAGCAGTACTTC
- | TRBJ2-7 | TRBV5-5 | many | CASSLGRGKTTYEQYF | TGTGCCAGCAGCTTGGGACGGGGGAAAACCACCTACGAGCAGTACTTC
- | TRBJ2-3 | TRBV11-2 | many | CASSLDRGTDTQYF | TGTGCCAGCAGCTTAGATAGAGGCACAGATACGCAGTATTTT
TRBD1 | TRBJ1-2 | TRBV12-3/TRBV12-4 | many | CASRRQGAGYGYTF | TGTGCCAGCAGGCGACAGGGGGCGGGATATGGCTACACCTTC
- | TRBJ2-5 | TRBV27 | many | CASSLQDGETQYF | TGTGCCAGCAGTTTACAGGACGGGGAGACCCAGTACTTC
TRBD2 | TRBJ2-4 | TRBV20-1 | - | CSARQSGLAGIQYF | TGCAGTGCTAGACAATCCGGACTAGCCGGCATTCAGTACTTC
- | TRBJ2-7 | TRBV6-1 | many | CASSTGAGNDEQYF | TGTGCCAGCAGCACCGGGGCAGGGAACGACGAGCAGTACTTC
- | TRBJ2-5 | TRBV28 | many | CASSPQGGRETQYF | TGTGCCAGCAGTCCTCAGGGGGGTCGCGAGACCCAGTACTTC
- | TRBJ2-7 | TRBV15 | many | CATSKRDPTGNEQYF | TGTGCCACCAGCAAACGGGACCCCACCGGCAACGAGCAGTACTTC
- | TRBJ2-4 | TRBV6-1 | many | CASSESGRGITKNIQYF | TGTGCCAGCAGTGAATCTGGACGAGGGATTACCAAAAACATTCAGTACTTC
- | TRBJ2-5 | TRBV6-1 | few | CASSENVGAQMTQYF | TGTGCCAGCAGTGAAAACGTGGGGGCCCAGATGACCCAGTACTTC
- | TRBJ1-1 | TRBV19 | many | CASSIARENTEAFF | TGTGCCAGTAGTATCGCCAGGGAGAACACTGAAGCTTTCTTT
- | TRBJ2-5 | TRBV9 | many | CASSVGSQPAETQYF | TGTGCCAGCAGCGTAGGTTCACAGCCGGCAGAGACCCAGTACTTC
TRBD1 | TRBJ2-7 | TRBV28 | many | CASQRGNRGVYEQYF | TGTGCCAGCCAAAGAGGGAACAGGGGAGTCTACGAGCAGTACTTC
- | TRBJ2-5 | TRBV5-1 | - | CASSLRLGGWQETQYF | TGCGCCAGCAGCCTACGACTAGGGGGTTGGCAAGAGACCCAGTACTTC